The clone carrying this TCR beta chain was observed at least ten times. There were TCR beta CDR3 regions amplified from RNA transcripts. Primed by the HTBI set, a first-round RT-PCR was run on the TCR CDR3. TCRdb re-derived calls from the multiplex PCR reads in MiXCR, one entry per CDR3 protein. The sample lists about 480,000 distinct CDR3 sequences, approximately 24% occurring once. This sample is part of a study of T cells in Graves' hyperthyroidism and ophthalmopathy. V gave up 4 bases and J gave up 2 bases, with 15 bases separating them. Germline V gives CDR1 SEHNR, CDR2 FQNEAQ (reference sequence). The CDR3 extends over 15 amino acids.

The V call is TRBV7-9, the J call TRBJ2-7; possible D gene TRBD2, 5 bases. The clonotype was recovered from a woman aged 25 to 39 with Graves' ophthalmopathy. Input material: blood. CDR3 in amino acids: CASSSSARGAYEQYF. For the CDR3, the DNA is TGTGCCAGCAGCTCGTCGGCACGGGGAGCCTACGAGCAGTACTTC.